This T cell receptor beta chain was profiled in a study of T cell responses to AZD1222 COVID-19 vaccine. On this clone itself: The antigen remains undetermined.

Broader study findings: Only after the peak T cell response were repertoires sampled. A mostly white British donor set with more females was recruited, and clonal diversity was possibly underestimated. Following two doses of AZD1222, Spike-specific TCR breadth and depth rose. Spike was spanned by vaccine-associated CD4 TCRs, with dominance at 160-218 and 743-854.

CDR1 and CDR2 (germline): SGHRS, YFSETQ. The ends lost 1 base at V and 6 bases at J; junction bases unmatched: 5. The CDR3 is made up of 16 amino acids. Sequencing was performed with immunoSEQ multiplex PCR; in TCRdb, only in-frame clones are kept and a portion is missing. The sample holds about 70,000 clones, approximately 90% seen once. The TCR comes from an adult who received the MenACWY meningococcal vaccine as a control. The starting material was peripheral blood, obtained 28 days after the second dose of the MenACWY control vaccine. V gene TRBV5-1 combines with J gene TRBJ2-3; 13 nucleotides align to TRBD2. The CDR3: CASSLSGLAGTDTQYF. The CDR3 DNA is TGCGCCAGCAGCTTGTCGGGACTAGCGGGAACTGATACGCAGTATTTT.